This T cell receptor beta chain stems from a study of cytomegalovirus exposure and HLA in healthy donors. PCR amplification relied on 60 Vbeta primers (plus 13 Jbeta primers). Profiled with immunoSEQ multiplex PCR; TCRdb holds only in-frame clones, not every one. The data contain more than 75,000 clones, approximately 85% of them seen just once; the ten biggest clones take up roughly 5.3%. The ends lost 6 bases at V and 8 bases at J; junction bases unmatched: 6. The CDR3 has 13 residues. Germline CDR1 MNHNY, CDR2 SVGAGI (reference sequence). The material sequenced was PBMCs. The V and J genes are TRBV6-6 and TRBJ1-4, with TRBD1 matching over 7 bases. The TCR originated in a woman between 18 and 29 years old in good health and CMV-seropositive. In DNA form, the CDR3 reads TGTGCCAGCAGATCCGGACAGGACGAAAAACTGTTTTTT. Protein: CASRSGQDEKLFF.